This is a list of T cell receptor beta chains from one sample in a study of blood T cell repertoires in COVID-19. The assay was immunoSEQ multiplex PCR, and TCRdb's table has in-frame clones only and misses some. Among 35,000 to 45,000 clones, 88% were seen once, and the ten largest hold over 3.5%. The material sequenced was peripheral blood. Receptor source: a human donor in a cohort sampled during active COVID-19. The CDR3 runs from the conserved cysteine through the conserved F or W. A D gene is named only where the DNA matches it firmly. Not every row has a clone size; where given, it reads once, few, many or a size class.

J gene,clone size,D gene,V gene,CDR3 DNA,CDR3 protein
TRBJ1-1,-,-,TRBV24-1,TGTGCCACCAGGAGCTCAGGGAGGAGGAACACTGAAGCTTTCTTT,CATRSSGRRNTEAFF
TRBJ2-3,-,-,TRBV28,TGTGCCAGCAGTTTATGGAGAGGCTTGGAGGGGGCGCCGGATACGCAGTATTTT,CASSLWRGLEGAPDTQYF
TRBJ1-6,-,TRBD1,TRBV6-4,TGTGCCAGCAGTGAGTTTGGGGACAGGGGGATTTCACCCCTCCACTTT,CASSEFGDRGISPLHF
TRBJ1-2,-,TRBD1,TRBV4-3,TGCGCCAGCAGCCTTTCAAGCTCCCAGGGGGCCTACTATGGCTACACCTTC,CASSLSSSQGAYYGYTF
TRBJ2-3,-,-,TRBV18,TGTGCCAGCTCACCGGCAGAAAGCACAGATACGCAGTATTTT,CASSPAESTDTQYF
TRBJ1-3,-,-,TRBV5-6,TGTGCCAGCAGCTTGGTAGGAAACACCATATATTTT,CASSLVGNTIYF
TRBJ1-2,-,TRBD1,TRBV2,TGTGCCAGCATCTGGGATTGGGGACAGGCGTCTAACTATGGCTACACCTTC,CASIWDWGQASNYGYTF
TRBJ2-2,-,-,TRBV7-2,TGTGCCAGCAGCTTAGACCTATCTGGGCTGTTTTTT,CASSLDLSGLFF
TRBJ2-7,-,-,TRBV5-5,TGTGCCAGCAGCTTTGATCCCGTAGGGGGTTACGAGCAGTACTTC,CASSFDPVGGYEQYF
TRBJ1-1,-,-,TRBV2,TGTGCCAGCAATCCAGAGGACACTGAAGCTTTCTTT,CASNPEDTEAFF
TRBJ2-7,-,TRBD1,TRBV10-3,TGTGCCATCAGTGAACAGGGGGCGCCTGAGCAGTACTTC,CAISEQGAPEQYF
TRBJ2-7,medium-sized,-,TRBV10-2,TGCGCCAGCAGGCCTCCCGGGACGGGAGACTACGAGCAGTACTTC,CASRPPGTGDYEQYF
TRBJ2-1,-,-,TRBV2,TGTGCCAGCAGTTTTCCAGCGAGCCTCGCATACAATGAGCAGTTCTTC,CASSFPASLAYNEQFF
TRBJ1-5,-,-,TRBV2,TGTGCCAGCAGTGTCCTCGGGGGGGGCAATCAGCCCCAGCATTTT,CASSVLGGGNQPQHF
TRBJ1-2,medium-sized,-,TRBV10-3,TGTGCCATCAGCTTCGGATCGGGGGTAAATGGCTACACCTTC,CAISFGSGVNGYTF
TRBJ2-3,-,-,TRBV6-5,TGTGCCATCTACCGCCGGGGTTCTAGCACAGATACGCAGTATTTT,CAIYRRGSSTDTQYF
TRBJ2-5,-,-,TRBV11-2,TGTGCCAGCAGCTTGGCCAAAAAGGGAGGAGAGACCCAGTACTTC,CASSLAKKGGETQYF
TRBJ2-2,-,TRBD2,TRBV5-1,TGCGCCAGCAGCTTCCGTAGCGGGAGTGCCGGGGAGCTGTTTTTT,CASSFRSGSAGELFF
TRBJ1-5,-,-,TRBV5-1,TGCGCCAGCACCCGAACGGGAGTCTTTAGCAATCAGCCCCAGCATTTT,CASTRTGVFSNQPQHF
TRBJ2-7,-,-,TRBV5-1,TGCGCCAGCAGCTTGGAACTCGTCGGGTCCTACGAGCAGTACTTC,CASSLELVGSYEQYF
TRBJ1-5,-,TRBD1,TRBV5-1,TGCGCCAGCAGCTTAGGACAGGGGGCGAATCAGCCCCAGCATTTT,CASSLGQGANQPQHF
TRBJ2-7,once,-,TRBV20-1,TGCAGTGCTAGTTCGCCAGCGGAATCCTACGAGCAGTACTTC,CSASSPAESYEQYF
TRBJ2-7,-,TRBD2,TRBV2,TGTGCCAGCATGCCTTTTCTTCCCGGACTAGCGGGCCGAACCTACGAGCAGTACTTC,CASMPFLPGLAGRTYEQYF
TRBJ1-3,-,-,TRBV5-6,TGTGCCAGCAAAACGCGCTCTGGAAACACCATATATTTT,CASKTRSGNTIYF
TRBJ2-3,-,-,TRBV18,TGTGCCAGCTCACCCGTAATAGCTAGCACAGATACGCAGTATTTT,CASSPVIASTDTQYF
TRBJ1-1,once,-,TRBV5-1,TGCGCCAGCAGCTTCAACAATCTGAACACTGAAGCTTTCTTT,CASSFNNLNTEAFF
TRBJ2-7,-,-,TRBV18,TGTGCCAGCTCACCACCCGGAACCCAGGGCGCCTACGAGCAGTACTTC,CASSPPGTQGAYEQYF
TRBJ2-4,-,TRBD2,TRBV6-2/TRBV6-3,TGTGCCAGCAGTTACCGAGCCCGGACTAGCGGGGGGGCCGGGTCCAAAAACATTCAGTACTTC,CASSYRARTSGGAGSKNIQYF
TRBJ2-1,-,TRBD2,TRBV4-1,TGCGCCAGCAGCCAAGCCCCCGCCACGAGCGGGAGAGCATATGAGCAGTTCTTC,CASSQAPATSGRAYEQFF
TRBJ1-1,once,TRBD1,TRBV7-2,TGTGCCAGCAGCTTAGTCCAGGGGGCGGCTGAAGCTTTCTTT,CASSLVQGAAEAFF
TRBJ2-7,-,-,TRBV11-2,TGTGCCAGCAGTCATTTTTTGAGCGGAGCCAGCTACGAGCAGTACTTC,CASSHFLSGASYEQYF
TRBJ1-1,-,-,TRBV29-1,TGCAGCGTGGGAGACTATGCTGAAGCTTTCTTT,CSVGDYAEAFF
TRBJ2-7,-,TRBD2,TRBV28,TGTGCCAGCAGTCCGGGACTAGCGGGAGTTAGGGAAAACGAGCAGTACTTC,CASSPGLAGVRENEQYF
TRBJ2-1,-,-,TRBV2,TGTGCCAGCAGCGGACTGATCAATGAGCAGTTCTTC,CASSGLINEQFF
TRBJ1-1,-,TRBD1,TRBV18,TGTGCCAGCTCACCTGGGACAGGGGAGGCTTTCTTT,CASSPGTGEAFF
TRBJ1-5,-,TRBD1,TRBV28,TGTGCCAGCCGCCGTAGGGGACAGGGTAATCAGCCCCAGCATTTT,CASRRRGQGNQPQHF
TRBJ1-2,-,TRBD1,TRBV9,TGTGCCAGCAGCGAGGGGACAGGGGGCAGCTACACCTTC,CASSEGTGGSYTF
TRBJ2-4,-,-,TRBV30,TGTGCCTGGAGTCCCCCACAGGGATCCAAAAACATTCAGTACTTC,CAWSPPQGSKNIQYF
TRBJ2-2,-,-,TRBV5-1,TGCGCCAGCAGCTTGGCCGAGTCCGGGGAGCTGTTTTTT,CASSLAESGELFF
TRBJ1-5,few,-,TRBV4-1,TGCGCCAGCAGCCAAGATCTCGGGCAGCCCCAGCATTTT,CASSQDLGQPQHF
TRBJ2-5,-,-,TRBV7-9,TGTGCCAGCAGCTTAGCTTCAGGGCTGCAGACCCAGTACTTC,CASSLASGLQTQYF
TRBJ1-2,-,-,TRBV12-1,TGTGCCAGCAGCTCCGGCGTCCGGGACAGGGATCCCACTTACTATGGCTACACCTTC,CASSSGVRDRDPTYYGYTF
TRBJ1-2,-,TRBD1,TRBV19,TGTGCCAGTAGTCCAACAGGGGGGGCTAACTATGGCTACACCTTC,CASSPTGGANYGYTF
TRBJ1-1,once,TRBD1,TRBV7-3,TGTGCCAGCAAACAGGGGGCGTCATCCACTGAAGCTTTCTTT,CASKQGASSTEAFF